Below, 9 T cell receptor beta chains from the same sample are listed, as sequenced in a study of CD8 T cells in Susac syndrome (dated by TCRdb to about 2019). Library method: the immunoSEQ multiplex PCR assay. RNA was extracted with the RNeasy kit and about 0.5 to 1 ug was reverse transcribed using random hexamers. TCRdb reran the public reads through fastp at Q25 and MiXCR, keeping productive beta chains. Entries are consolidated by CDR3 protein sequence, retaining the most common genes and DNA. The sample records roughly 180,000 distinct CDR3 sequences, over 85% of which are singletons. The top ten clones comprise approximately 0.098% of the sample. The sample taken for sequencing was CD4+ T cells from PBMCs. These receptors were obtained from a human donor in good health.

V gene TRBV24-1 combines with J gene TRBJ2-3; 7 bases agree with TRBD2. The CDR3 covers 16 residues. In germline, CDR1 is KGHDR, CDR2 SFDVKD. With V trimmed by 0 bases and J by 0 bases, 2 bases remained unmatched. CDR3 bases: TGTGCCACCAGTGATTTGGGCGGGAGTAGCACAGATACGCAGTATTTT. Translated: CATSDLGGSSTDTQYF.

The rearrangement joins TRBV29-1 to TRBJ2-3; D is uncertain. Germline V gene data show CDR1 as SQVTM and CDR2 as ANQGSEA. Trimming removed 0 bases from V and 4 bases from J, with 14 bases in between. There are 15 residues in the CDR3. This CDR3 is CSVEEAAYTSDTQYF. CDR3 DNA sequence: TGCAGCGTTGAAGAGGCAGCGTACACTTCAGATACGCAGTATTTT.

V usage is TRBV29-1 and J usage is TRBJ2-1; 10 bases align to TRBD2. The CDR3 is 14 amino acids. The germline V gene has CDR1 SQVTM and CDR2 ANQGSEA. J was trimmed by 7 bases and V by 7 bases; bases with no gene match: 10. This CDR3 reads CSARRAGGPNEQFF. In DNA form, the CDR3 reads TGCAGCGCCCGACGAGCGGGAGGGCCTAATGAGCAGTTCTTC.

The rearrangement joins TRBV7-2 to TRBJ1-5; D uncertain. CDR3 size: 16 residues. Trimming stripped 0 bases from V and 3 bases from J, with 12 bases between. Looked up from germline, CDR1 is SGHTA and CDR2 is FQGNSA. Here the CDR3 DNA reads TGTGCCAGCAGCTTAGCTTCTGGAATGGTCAATCAGCCCCAGCATTTT. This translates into CASSLASGMVNQPQHF.

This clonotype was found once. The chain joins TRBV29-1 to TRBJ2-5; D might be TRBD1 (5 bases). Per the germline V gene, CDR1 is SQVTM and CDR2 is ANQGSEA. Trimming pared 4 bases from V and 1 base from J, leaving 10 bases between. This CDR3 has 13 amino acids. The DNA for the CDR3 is TGCAGCGTTGGAGGACAATTCCAAGAGACCCAGTACTTC. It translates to CSVGGQFQETQYF.

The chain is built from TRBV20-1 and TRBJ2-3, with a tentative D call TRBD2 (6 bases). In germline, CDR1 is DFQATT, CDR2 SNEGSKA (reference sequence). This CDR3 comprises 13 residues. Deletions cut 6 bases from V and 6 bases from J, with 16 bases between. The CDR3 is CSAPRAGSDTQYF. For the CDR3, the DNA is TGCAGTGCACCCCGTGCGGGAAGTGATACGCAGTATTTT.

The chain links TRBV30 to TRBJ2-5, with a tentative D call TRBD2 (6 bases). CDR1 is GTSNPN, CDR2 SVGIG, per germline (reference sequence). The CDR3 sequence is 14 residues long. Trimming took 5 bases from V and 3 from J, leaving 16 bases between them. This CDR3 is CAWAPGGVEETQYF. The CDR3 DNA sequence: TGTGCCTGGGCCCCGGGCGGGGTGGAAGAGACCCAGTACTTC.

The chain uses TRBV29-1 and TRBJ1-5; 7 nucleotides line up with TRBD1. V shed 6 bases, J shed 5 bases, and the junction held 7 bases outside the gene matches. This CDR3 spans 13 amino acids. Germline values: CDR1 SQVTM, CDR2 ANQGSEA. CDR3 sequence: CSVGDSGDQPQHF. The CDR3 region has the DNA TGCAGCGTAGGGGACAGCGGGGATCAGCCCCAGCATTTT.

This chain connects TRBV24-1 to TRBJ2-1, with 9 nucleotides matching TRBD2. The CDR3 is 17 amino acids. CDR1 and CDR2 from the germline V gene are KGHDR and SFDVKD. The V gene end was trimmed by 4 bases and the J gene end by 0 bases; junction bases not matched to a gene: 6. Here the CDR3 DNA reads TGTGCCACCAGTGACCAGACTAGCGGAGCCTCCTACAATGAGCAGTTCTTC. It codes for CATSDQTSGASYNEQFF.